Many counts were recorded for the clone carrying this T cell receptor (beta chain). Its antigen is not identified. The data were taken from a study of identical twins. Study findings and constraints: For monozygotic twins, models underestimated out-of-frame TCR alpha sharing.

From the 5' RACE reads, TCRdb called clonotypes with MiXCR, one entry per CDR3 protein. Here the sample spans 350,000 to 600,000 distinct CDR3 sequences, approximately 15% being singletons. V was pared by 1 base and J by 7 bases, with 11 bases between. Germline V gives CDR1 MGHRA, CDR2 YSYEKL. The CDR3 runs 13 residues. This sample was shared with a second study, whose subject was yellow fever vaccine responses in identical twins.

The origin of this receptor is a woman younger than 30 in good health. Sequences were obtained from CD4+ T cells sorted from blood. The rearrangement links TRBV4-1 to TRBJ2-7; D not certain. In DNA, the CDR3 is TGCGCCAGCAGCCAAGCCGTGGGCGGTGAGCAGTACTTC. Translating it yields CASSQAVGGEQYF.